Detailed here is one T cell receptor beta chain. The data stem from a study of cytomegalovirus exposure and HLA in healthy donors. Profiling relied on immunoSEQ multiplex PCR, and the TCRdb table lists in-frame clones only, not all of them. The sample records more than 110,000 clones, roughly 81% being singletons. This CDR3 has 14 residues. CDR1 is SGHAT and CDR2 is FQNNGV in the germline V gene. Trimming took 2 bases from V and 5 from J, leaving 12 bases between them. The sample was PBMCs. The chain is built from TRBV11-2 and TRBJ1-1, with D possibly matching TRBD1 (5 bases). The source is a woman aged 30 to 39 in good health and CMV-seronegative. CDR3 nucleotides: TGTGCCAGCAGCTTACGTCAGGGTAGGACTGAAGCTTTCTTT. This gives the protein CASSLRQGRTEAFF. The full variable domain, completed using reference TRBV11-2 and TRBJ1-1, is EAGVAQSPRYKIIEKRQSVAFWCNPISGHATLYWYQQILGQGPKLLIQFQNNGVVDDSQLPKDRFSAERLKGVDSTLKIQPAKLEDSAVYLCASSLRQGRTEAFFGQGTRLTVV.